The 5 T cell receptor beta chains listed next were all sequenced from one sample in a study of cytomegalovirus exposure and HLA in healthy donors. It was with 60 Vbeta and 13 Jbeta primers that the PCR ran. Produced via immunoSEQ multiplex PCR; TCRdb's table is partial and in-frame only. This table holds around 130,000 clones, roughly 80% found once. Sample: PBMCs. The receptors shown here come from a female donor in good health and CMV-seronegative.

V and J are TRBV29-1 and TRBJ2-2; 8 nucleotides agree with TRBD2. The CDR3 spans 13 residues. In germline, CDR1 is SQVTM, CDR2 ANQGSEA. V lost 4 bases to trimming and J lost 4 bases; unmatched junction nucleotides: 2. The CDR3 DNA follows: TGCAGCGTTGTCGGGGGGGTCACCGGGGAGCTGTTTTTT. This gives the protein CSVVGGVTGELFF.

V is TRBV5-1 and J is TRBJ2-1, with a possible D match to TRBD1 (6 bases). Germline V lookup: CDR1 SGHRS, CDR2 YFSETQ. Trimming pared 4 bases from V and 4 bases from J, leaving 12 bases between. This CDR3 has 14 amino acids. The CDR3: CASSPDRLYNEQFF. Written as DNA, the CDR3 is TGCGCCAGCAGCCCTGACAGGCTGTACAATGAGCAGTTCTTC.

The rearrangement joins TRBV7-9 to TRBJ2-7; 9 bases are a match to TRBD2. V was pared by 5 bases and J by 4 bases, with 6 bases of the junction left unmatched. The CDR3 sequence is 14 residues long. In germline, CDR1 is SEHNR, CDR2 FQNEAQ (reference sequence). CDR3 nucleotides: TGTGCCAGCAGCCCCCGGACTAGCGTTTACGAGCAGTACTTC. Protein product: CASSPRTSVYEQYF.

The J gene is TRBJ2-1, the V gene TRBV14, with 7 bases fitting TRBD2. The CDR3 has 14 residues. Germline V gives CDR1 SGHDN, CDR2 FVKESK. Trimming took 4 bases from V and 4 from J; bases not matched to a gene: 4. This CDR3 reads CASSPLAEYNEQFF. CDR3 in DNA: TGTGCCAGCAGCCCCCTAGCGGAGTACAATGAGCAGTTCTTC.

Details on this clone: Other nucleotide sequences from this sample produce the same CDR3. This chain uses TRBV7-9 with TRBJ2-7, with 9 nucleotides matching TRBD1. CDR3 length equals 15 residues. CDR1 and CDR2 (germline): SEHNR, FQNEAQ (reference sequence). After removal of 0 bases from V and 2 bases from J, the junction contained 2 bases not matched to a gene. CDR3 amino acids: CASSLAGQGPYEQYF. In DNA, the CDR3 is TGTGCCAGCAGCTTAGCGGGACAGGGCCCCTACGAGCAGTACTTC. Full variable domain (missing parts from reference TRBV7-9 and TRBJ2-7): DTGVSQNPRHKITKRGQNVTFRCDPISEHNRLYWYRQTLGQGPEFLTYFQNEAQLEKSRLLSDRFSAERPKGSFSTLEIQRTEQGDSAMYLCASSLAGQGPYEQYFGPGTRLTVT.